A selection of T cell receptor beta chains follows, all from one sample in a study of graft-versus-host responses after intestinal transplantation. Assay: immunoSEQ multiplex PCR; the TCRdb copy retains only in-frame clones and omits some. The profile shows some 4,000 clones, 60% to 80% of them singletons. The sequences come from ileum tissue, collected 9 days after transplant. These receptors came from a human patient who received an intestinal transplant, so some T cells may come from the graft donor. CDR3s include the opening cysteine and the closing phenylalanine or tryptophan. D genes are given only for firm matches. Only some rows state a clone size, as once, few, many or a class for expanded clones.

length	V	J	size	D	CDR3	DNA
14	TRBV4-1	TRBJ2-7	.	TRBD2	CASSQASGAYEQYF	TGCGCCAGCAGCCAAGCTAGCGGAGCCTACGAGCAGTACTTC
17	TRBV27	TRBJ2-1	.	TRBD2	CASSLVWRGGSYNEQFF	TGTGCCAGCAGTTTAGTATGGCGGGGGGGTTCCTACAATGAGCAGTTCTTC
14	TRBV5-1	TRBJ2-7	.	.	CASSLVGPSYEQYF	TGCGCCAGCAGCTTGGTGGGCCCCTCCTACGAGCAGTACTTC
14	TRBV4-3	TRBJ1-1	.	.	CASSQDTGRGEAFF	TGCGCCAGCAGCCAAGATACAGGGAGGGGTGAAGCTTTCTTT
14	TRBV18	TRBJ1-4	.	.	CASSPTATNEKLFF	TGTGCCAGCTCACCAACAGCAACTAATGAAAAACTGTTTTTT
15	TRBV4-1	TRBJ1-6	.	.	CASRTGGTYNSPLHF	TGCGCCAGCCGGACCGGTGGAACTTATAATTCACCCCTCCACTTT
16	TRBV11-3	TRBJ2-7	.	.	CASSLRTGSSLYEQYF	TGTGCCAGCAGCTTACGGACCGGGAGTTCCCTCTACGAGCAGTACTTC
14	TRBV10-2	TRBJ2-1	.	.	CASIDIYSYNEQFF	TGCGCCAGCATTGATATCTATTCCTACAATGAGCAGTTCTTC
14	TRBV7-3	TRBJ2-1	.	.	CASSFDPSYNEQFF	TGTGCCAGCAGCTTCGACCCTTCCTACAATGAGCAGTTCTTC
16	TRBV11-2	TRBJ2-3	once	TRBD2	CASSVYGTTVTDTQYF	TGTGCCAGCAGCGTCTACGGGACTACCGTCACAGATACGCAGTATTTT
14	TRBV6-4	TRBJ2-3	.	.	CASSVGGSTDTQYF	TGTGCCAGCAGTGTAGGCGGGAGCACAGATACGCAGTATTTT
15	TRBV11-3	TRBJ2-7	.	TRBD1	CASSRQGGLPYEQYF	TGTGCCAGCAGCCGACAAGGGGGCCTTCCCTACGAGCAGTACTTC
15	TRBV11-2	TRBJ1-4	.	.	CASSLHRDLGEKLFF	TGTGCCAGCAGCTTACACAGGGATTTAGGAGAAAAACTGTTTTTT
16	TRBV28	TRBJ2-6	.	.	CASSLSRVSGANVLTF	TGTGCCAGCAGTTTGAGTCGGGTCTCTGGGGCCAACGTCCTGACTTTC
14	TRBV25-1	TRBJ1-3	few	TRBD1	CASRDSLSGNTIYF	TGTGCCAGTCGGGACAGCCTCTCTGGAAACACCATATATTTT
14	TRBV7-9	TRBJ1-2	.	.	CASSLGWQVYGYTF	TGTGCCAGCAGCTTAGGATGGCAGGTCTATGGCTACACCTTC
12	TRBV9	TRBJ1-1	.	.	CASSVKPTEAFF	TGTGCCAGCAGCGTAAAACCAACTGAAGCTTTCTTT
14	TRBV5-1	TRBJ2-3	.	TRBD1	CASSLGQGADTQYF	TGCGCCAGCAGCTTGGGACAGGGGGCAGATACGCAGTATTTT
13	TRBV5-5	TRBJ2-7	.	.	CASSFDGYYEQYF	TGTGCCAGCAGCTTTGACGGATACTACGAGCAGTACTTC
15	TRBV28	TRBJ2-2	few	TRBD1	CASSLGTGSTGELFF	TGTGCCAGCAGTCTCGGGACAGGGTCTACCGGGGAGCTGTTTTTT
18	TRBV30	TRBJ1-6	.	.	CAWSVRRTVRSYNSPLHF	TGTGCCTGGAGTGTACGTCGCACCGTCCGCTCCTATAATTCACCCCTCCACTTT
15	TRBV7-9	TRBJ2-2	.	TRBD1	CASSLRQGATGELFF	TGTGCCAGCAGCTTAAGGCAGGGGGCCACCGGGGAGCTGTTTTTT
15	TRBV4-1	TRBJ2-1	.	.	CASSRGTSSYNEQFF	TGCGCCAGCAGCCGAGGTACGAGCTCCTACAATGAGCAGTTCTTC
13	TRBV28	TRBJ1-5	.	TRBD1	CASSDRGNQPQHF	TGTGCCAGCAGTGACAGGGGCAATCAGCCCCAGCATTTT
13	TRBV25-1	TRBJ1-2	few	.	CASSDSGGFGYTF	TGTGCCAGCAGTGATAGCGGGGGTTTTGGCTACACCTTC
13	TRBV19	TRBJ2-7	.	.	CASSEDYSYEQYF	TGTGCCAGTAGTGAAGATTACTCCTACGAGCAGTACTTC
19	TRBV9	TRBJ2-7	.	TRBD2	CASSAPGDETSGSLYEQYF	TGTGCCAGCAGCGCGCCGGGCGATGAGACTAGCGGGAGCCTCTACGAGCAGTACTTC
10	TRBV23-1	TRBJ2-1	once	.	CASSHNEQFF	TGCGCCAGCAGTCACAATGAGCAGTTCTTC
14	TRBV28	TRBJ2-7	.	.	CASSVGQVLGEQYF	TGTGCCAGCAGCGTCGGACAAGTCTTAGGCGAGCAGTACTTC
15	TRBV18	TRBJ2-3	.	TRBD1	CASSPGTGSPDTQYF	TGTGCCAGCTCACCCGGGACAGGGAGTCCAGATACGCAGTATTTT
13	TRBV30	TRBJ1-3	.	.	CAWSVHIGNTIYF	TGTGCCTGGAGTGTACACATTGGAAACACCATATATTTT
15	TRBV7-9	TRBJ2-7	.	TRBD1	CASSCTGTGRWEQYF	TGTGCCAGCAGCTGTACCGGGACAGGGCGGTGGGAGCAGTACTTC
16	TRBV13	TRBJ1-6	once	TRBD1	CASSPQGESINSPLHF	TGTGCCAGCAGCCCCCAGGGGGAATCTATTAATTCACCCCTCCACTTT
12	TRBV19	TRBJ1-2	few	.	CASSMANYGYTF	TGTGCCAGTAGTATGGCCAACTATGGCTACACCTTC
16	TRBV27	TRBJ1-5	.	.	CASSLLAGVNHQPQHF	TGTGCCAGCAGTTTATTGGCAGGGGTCAACCATCAGCCCCAGCATTTT
16	TRBV5-1	TRBJ2-7	.	.	CASSEDYGLIGYEQYF	TGCGCCAGCAGCGAAGACTATGGGTTGATTGGGTACGAGCAGTACTTC
15	TRBV6-5	TRBJ1-3	.	TRBD1	CASSPGQGLGNTIYF	TGTGCCAGCAGCCCAGGACAGGGCCTGGGAAACACCATATATTTT
13	TRBV6-1	TRBJ1-6	.	TRBD1	CATQGAENSPLHF	TGTGCCACACAGGGGGCGGAAAATTCACCCCTCCACTTT
17	TRBV27	TRBJ2-7	.	TRBD1	CASSFTGRQGSSYEQYF	TGTGCCAGCAGTTTTACCGGCCGACAGGGGAGCTCCTACGAGCAGTACTTC
16	TRBV27	TRBJ2-5	few	.	CASSRYPPAEKETQYF	TGTGCCAGCAGCAGATATCCGCCAGCCGAGAAAGAGACCCAGTACTTC
15	TRBV9	TRBJ1-4	.	.	CASSDGSPPGEKLFF	TGTGCCAGCAGCGATGGTTCACCCCCTGGAGAAAAACTGTTTTTT
15	TRBV6-1	TRBJ1-3	.	.	CASSVWSESGNTIYF	TGTGCCAGCAGTGTTTGGTCCGAGTCTGGAAACACCATATATTTT
14	TRBV28	TRBJ2-7	.	TRBD1	CASSSGGNSYEQYF	TGTGCCAGCAGTTCAGGGGGTAACTCCTACGAGCAGTACTTC
14	TRBV6-5	TRBJ2-1	.	.	CASSWGAPYNEQFF	TGTGCCAGCAGCTGGGGGGCCCCCTACAATGAGCAGTTCTTC
14	TRBV6-5	TRBJ1-1	few	.	CASSYSEEQLEAFF	TGTGCCAGCAGTTACTCGGAGGAGCAGCTTGAAGCTTTCTTT
15	TRBV30	TRBJ1-6	large	.	CAWSVSSTDYSPLHF	TGTGCCTGGAGTGTATCATCGACCGACTACTCACCCCTCCACTTT
14	TRBV5-4	TRBJ1-6	.	.	CASSLRDYNSPLHF	TGTGCCAGCAGCTTAAGGGACTATAATTCACCCCTCCACTTT
11	TRBV6-5	TRBJ1-1	.	.	CASSHWDSAFF	TGTGCCAGCAGTCATTGGGACTCAGCTTTCTTT
15	TRBV4-2	TRBJ2-7	.	TRBD2	CASSQASGGPYEQYF	TGTGCCAGCAGCCAAGCTAGCGGAGGCCCATACGAGCAGTACTTC
15	TRBV15	TRBJ2-5	.	.	CATSGQTGPQETQYF	TGTGCCACCAGCGGCCAGACAGGCCCGCAAGAGACCCAGTACTTC
13	TRBV29-1	TRBJ1-4	.	.	CSGSGGTNEKLFF	TGCAGCGGATCTGGGGGGACTAATGAAAAACTGTTTTTT
16	TRBV11-2	TRBJ1-1	once	.	CASSLGVVRGWLEAFF	TGTGCCAGCAGCTTAGGGGTTGTAAGGGGTTGGCTTGAAGCTTTCTTT
14	TRBV6-4	TRBJ1-1	.	.	CASSDSSGATEAFF	TGTGCCAGCAGTGACTCGAGTGGGGCCACTGAAGCTTTCTTT
14	TRBV7-9	TRBJ2-5	.	.	CASSLGRGGETQYF	TGTGCCAGCAGCTTAGGCAGGGGAGGGGAGACCCAGTACTTC